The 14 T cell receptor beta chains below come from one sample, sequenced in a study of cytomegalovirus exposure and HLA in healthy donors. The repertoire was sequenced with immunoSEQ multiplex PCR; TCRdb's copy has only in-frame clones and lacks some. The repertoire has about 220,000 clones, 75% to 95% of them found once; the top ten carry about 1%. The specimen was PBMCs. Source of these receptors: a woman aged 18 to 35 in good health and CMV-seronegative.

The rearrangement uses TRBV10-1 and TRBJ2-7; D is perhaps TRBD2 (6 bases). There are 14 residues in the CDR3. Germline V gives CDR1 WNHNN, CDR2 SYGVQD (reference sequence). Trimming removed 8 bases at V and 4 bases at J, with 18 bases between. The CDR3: CASSNPGLPYEQYF. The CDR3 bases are TGCGCCAGCTCCAACCCGGGACTCCCATACGAGCAGTACTTC.

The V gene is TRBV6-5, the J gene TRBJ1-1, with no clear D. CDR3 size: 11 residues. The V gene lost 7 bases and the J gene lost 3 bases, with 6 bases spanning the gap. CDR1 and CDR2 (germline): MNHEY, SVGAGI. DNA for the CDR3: TGTGCCAGCACGCGGGACACTGAAGCTTTCTTT. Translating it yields CASTRDTEAFF.

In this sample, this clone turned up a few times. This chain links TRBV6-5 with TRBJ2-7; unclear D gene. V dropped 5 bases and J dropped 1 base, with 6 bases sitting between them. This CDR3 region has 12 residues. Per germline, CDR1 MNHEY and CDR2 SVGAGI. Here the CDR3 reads CASSRASYEQYF. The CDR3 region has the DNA TGTGCCAGCAGTCGAGCGTCCTACGAGCAGTACTTC.

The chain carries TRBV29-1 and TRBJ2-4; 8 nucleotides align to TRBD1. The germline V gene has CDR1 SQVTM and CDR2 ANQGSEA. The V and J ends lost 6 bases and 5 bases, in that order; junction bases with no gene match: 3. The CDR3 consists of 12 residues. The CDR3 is CSVGQGQNIQYF. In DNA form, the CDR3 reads TGCAGCGTCGGACAGGGACAAAACATTCAGTACTTC.

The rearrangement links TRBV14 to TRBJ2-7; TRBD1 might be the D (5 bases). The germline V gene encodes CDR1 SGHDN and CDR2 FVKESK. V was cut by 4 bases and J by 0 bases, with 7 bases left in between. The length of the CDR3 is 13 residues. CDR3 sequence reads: CASSLDSSYEQYF. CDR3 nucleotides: TGTGCCAGCAGCCTTGACAGCTCCTACGAGCAGTACTTC.

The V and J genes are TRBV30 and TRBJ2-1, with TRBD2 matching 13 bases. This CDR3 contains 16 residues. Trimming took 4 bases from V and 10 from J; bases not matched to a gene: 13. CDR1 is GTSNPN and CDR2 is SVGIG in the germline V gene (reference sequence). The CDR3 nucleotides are TGTGCCTGGATACCTCTACGACTAGCGGGAGGAAGAGAGCAGTTCTTC. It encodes CAWIPLRLAGGREQFF.

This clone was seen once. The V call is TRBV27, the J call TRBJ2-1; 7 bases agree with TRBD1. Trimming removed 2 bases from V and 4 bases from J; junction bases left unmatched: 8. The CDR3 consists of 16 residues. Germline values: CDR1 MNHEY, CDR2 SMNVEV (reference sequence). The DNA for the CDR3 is TGTGCCAGCAGTTTAAGGCCTCAGACAGGGTACAATGAGCAGTTCTTC. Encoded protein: CASSLRPQTGYNEQFF.

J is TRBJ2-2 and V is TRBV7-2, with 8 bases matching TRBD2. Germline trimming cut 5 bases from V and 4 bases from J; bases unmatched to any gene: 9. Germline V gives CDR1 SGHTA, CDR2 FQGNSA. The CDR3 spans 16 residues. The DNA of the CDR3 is TGTGCCAGCAGCCCACCGGGAGGGAGGGGCACCGGGGAGCTGTTTTTT. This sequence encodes CASSPPGGRGTGELFF.

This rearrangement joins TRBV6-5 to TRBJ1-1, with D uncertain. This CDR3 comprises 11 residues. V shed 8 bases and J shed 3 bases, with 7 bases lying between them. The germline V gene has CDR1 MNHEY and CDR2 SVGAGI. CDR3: CASYRDTEAFF. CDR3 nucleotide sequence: TGTGCCAGCTATCGGGACACTGAAGCTTTCTTT.

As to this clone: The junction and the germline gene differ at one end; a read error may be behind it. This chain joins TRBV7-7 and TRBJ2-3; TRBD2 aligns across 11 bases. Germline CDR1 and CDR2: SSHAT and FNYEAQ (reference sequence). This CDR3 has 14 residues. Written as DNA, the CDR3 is TGTGCTAGCAGCCTCGGACTAGCGGGAGATACGCAGTATTTT. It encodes CASSLGLAGDTQYF. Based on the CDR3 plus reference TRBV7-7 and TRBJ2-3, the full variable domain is GAGVSQSPRYKVTKRGQDVTLRCDPISSHATLYWYQQALGQGPEFLTYFNYEAQPDKSGLPSDRFSAERPEGSISTLTIQRTEQRDSAMYRCASSLGLAGDTQYFGPGTRLTVL.

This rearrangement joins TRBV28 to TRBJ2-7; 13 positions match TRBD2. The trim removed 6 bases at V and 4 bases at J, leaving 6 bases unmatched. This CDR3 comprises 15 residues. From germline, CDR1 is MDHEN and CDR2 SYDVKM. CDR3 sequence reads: CASRGGTSGKYEQYF. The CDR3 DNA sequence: TGTGCCAGCAGGGGGGGGACTAGCGGGAAATACGAGCAGTACTTC.

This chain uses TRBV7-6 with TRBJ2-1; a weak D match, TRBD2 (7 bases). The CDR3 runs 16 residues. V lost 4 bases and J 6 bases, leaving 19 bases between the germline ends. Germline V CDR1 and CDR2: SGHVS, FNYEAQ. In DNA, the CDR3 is TGTGCCAGCAGCTGGGCGGGGGCTCCTTTGGGCAATGAGCAGTTCTTC. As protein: CASSWAGAPLGNEQFF. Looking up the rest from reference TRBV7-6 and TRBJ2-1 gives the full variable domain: GAGVSQSPRYKVTKRGQDVALRCDPISGHVSLYWYRQALGQGPEFLTYFNYEAQQDKSGLPNDRFSAERPEGSISTLTIQRTEQRDSAMYRCASSWAGAPLGNEQFFGPGTRLTVL.

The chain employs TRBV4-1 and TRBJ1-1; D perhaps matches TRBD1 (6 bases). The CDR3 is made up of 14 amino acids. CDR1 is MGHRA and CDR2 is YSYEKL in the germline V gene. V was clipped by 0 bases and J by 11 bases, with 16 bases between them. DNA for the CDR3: TGCGCCAGCAGCCAAGAACAGGGACCTCTGATCGCTTTCTTT. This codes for CASSQEQGPLIAFF.

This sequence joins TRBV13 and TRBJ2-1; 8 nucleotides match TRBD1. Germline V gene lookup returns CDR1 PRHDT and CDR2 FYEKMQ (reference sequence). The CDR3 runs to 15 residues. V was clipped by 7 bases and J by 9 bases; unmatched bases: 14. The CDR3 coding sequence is TGTGCCAGCACTTTCAGGGGGCTAGCGAGGGGTGAGCAGTTCTTC. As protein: CASTFRGLARGEQFF. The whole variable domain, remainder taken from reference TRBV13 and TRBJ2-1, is AAGVIQSPRHLIKEKRETATLKCYPIPRHDTVYWYQQGPGQDPQFLISFYEKMQSDKGSIPDRFSAQQFSDYHSELNMSSLELGDSALYFCASTFRGLARGEQFFGPGTRLTVL.